The rows below give T cell receptor beta chains drawn from one sample of a study of blood T cell repertoires in COVID-19. Profiling relied on immunoSEQ multiplex PCR, and the TCRdb table lists in-frame clones only, not all of them. The sample lists tens of thousands of clones, over 65% occurring once. Sequencing input: peripheral blood. These receptors originate from a human donor in a cohort sampled during active COVID-19. Both conserved end residues are part of each CDR3. A D gene is named only where the DNA matches it firmly. Clone size is given for some rows only: seen once, a few or many times, or a class if the clone is expanded.

j_call	d_call	v_call	clone_size	cdr3_aa	cdr3_nt
TRBJ2-7	TRBD2	TRBV18	-	CASSPGEGTYEQYF	TGTGCCAGCTCACCAGGGGAGGGCACCTACGAGCAGTACTTC
TRBJ1-6	-	TRBV6-2/TRBV6-3	few	CASSSRDTGNFNSPLHF	TGTGCCAGCAGTTCGAGGGACACCGGGAACTTTAATTCACCCCTCCACTTT
TRBJ2-1	TRBD2	TRBV3-1/TRBV3-2	-	CASSQGLAGVTGEQFF	TGTGCCAGCAGCCAGGGACTAGCGGGGGTAACAGGGGAGCAGTTCTTC
TRBJ2-1	TRBD2	TRBV3-1/TRBV3-2	-	CASSQVGGGLAGSNEQFF	TGTGCCAGCAGCCAAGTAGGGGGGGGACTAGCCGGAAGTAATGAGCAGTTCTTC
TRBJ1-4	-	TRBV5-4	-	CASSLGGEVNEKLFF	TGTGCCAGCAGCTTGGGAGGGGAGGTGAATGAAAAACTGTTTTTT
TRBJ2-2	TRBD2	TRBV5-1	-	CASSLQLAGNTGELFF	TGCGCCAGCAGCTTGCAACTAGCGGGCAACACCGGGGAGCTGTTTTTT
TRBJ1-1	TRBD1	TRBV18	-	CASSRRQGDTEAFF	TGTGCCAGCTCAAGACGACAGGGTGACACTGAAGCTTTCTTT
TRBJ1-3	TRBD1	TRBV19	few	CASSTVTGDGNTIYF	TGTGCCAGTAGCACCGTGACAGGGGACGGAAACACCATATATTTT
TRBJ1-5	-	TRBV6-5	-	CASTVRGDDNQPQHF	TGTGCCAGCACGGTAAGGGGCGACGACAATCAGCCCCAGCATTTT
TRBJ2-3	-	TRBV27	-	CASSYRGGGTDTQYF	TGTGCCAGCAGTTATAGGGGGGGCGGAACAGATACGCAGTATTTT
TRBJ2-5	TRBD2	TRBV5-1	few	CASRAPSGGEETQYF	TGCGCCAGCAGGGCCCCTAGCGGGGGTGAGGAGACCCAGTACTTC
TRBJ2-1	TRBD2	TRBV19	-	CASWEGRGAVNEQFF	TGTGCCAGCTGGGAGGGGCGGGGGGCAGTCAATGAGCAGTTCTTC
TRBJ2-7	TRBD2	TRBV3-1/TRBV3-2	many	CASSRGLAGVSYEQYF	TGTGCCAGCAGCCGGGGCCTAGCGGGAGTCTCTTACGAGCAGTACTTC
TRBJ1-3	-	TRBV3-1/TRBV3-2	-	CASSQEHVAGNTIYF	TGTGCCAGCAGCCAAGAACATGTCGCTGGAAACACCATATATTTT
TRBJ1-1	TRBD1	TRBV19	-	CASSPGQGVREAFF	TGTGCCAGTAGTCCAGGACAGGGGGTGCGTGAAGCTTTCTTT
TRBJ2-3	TRBD2	TRBV7-2	-	CASSLMGTSSDTQYF	TGTGCCAGCAGCTTGATGGGGACTAGTTCAGATACGCAGTATTTT
TRBJ2-5	TRBD1	TRBV9	-	CASSPIGQGFETQYF	TGTGCCAGCAGCCCAATAGGACAGGGTTTCGAGACCCAGTACTTC
TRBJ2-3	-	TRBV3-1/TRBV3-2	-	CASSHGGPSTDTQYF	TGTGCCAGCAGCCACGGGGGGCCGAGCACAGATACGCAGTATTTT
TRBJ1-2	-	TRBV28	-	CASSTGFLGYTF	TGTGCCAGCAGTACAGGTTTCTTAGGCTACACCTTC
TRBJ1-6	-	TRBV25-1	-	CASSEFGDNSPLHF	TGTGCCAGCAGTGAATTCGGGGATAATTCACCCCTCCACTTT
TRBJ2-5	TRBD2	TRBV7-7	-	CASSSGLAKETQYF	TGTGCTAGCAGCTCGGGACTAGCGAAGGAGACCCAGTACTTC
TRBJ1-2	TRBD1	TRBV5-4	-	CASSPGQLNYGYTF	TGTGCCAGCAGCCCGGGACAGCTTAACTATGGCTACACCTTC
TRBJ1-2	-	TRBV5-1	-	CASSPDGGYGYTF	TGCGCCAGCAGCCCCGACGGAGGGTATGGCTACACCTTC
TRBJ1-2	-	TRBV10-3	-	CATSAGALDHGYTF	TGTGCCACCTCCGCAGGGGCCCTAGATCATGGCTACACCTTC
TRBJ1-3	-	TRBV4-2	-	CASSQEFHSGLSGNTIYF	TGTGCCAGCAGCCAAGAATTCCACTCTGGACTCTCTGGAAACACCATATATTTT
TRBJ2-1	TRBD1	TRBV15	-	CATSREDRALGNEQFF	TGTGCCACCAGCAGAGAGGACAGGGCGTTGGGCAATGAGCAGTTCTTC
TRBJ2-7	-	TRBV20-1	many	CSAGDRHNSYEQYF	TGCAGTGCTGGTGACAGGCACAACTCCTACGAGCAGTACTTC
TRBJ2-5	-	TRBV2	-	CASSERQGPRETQYF	TGTGCCAGCAGTGAACGTCAGGGCCCTCGGGAGACCCAGTACTTC
TRBJ1-6	TRBD1	TRBV5-4	few	CASSPADRQRSPLHF	TGTGCCAGCAGCCCCGCGGACAGGCAACGGTCACCCCTCCACTTT
TRBJ2-2	TRBD2	TRBV7-2	-	CASSRLGGTNTGELFF	TGTGCCAGCAGCCGTTTGGGGGGGACGAACACCGGGGAGCTGTTTTTT
TRBJ2-3	-	TRBV11-2	-	CASSSGVPTDTQYF	TGTGCCAGCAGCTCAGGCGTACCCACAGATACGCAGTATTTT
TRBJ2-7	TRBD1	TRBV7-2	-	CASSSTGQGSWQYF	TGTGCCAGCAGCTCTACGGGACAGGGTTCGTGGCAGTACTTC
TRBJ2-2	-	TRBV7-9	-	CASSLDPMNTGELFF	TGTGCCAGCAGCTTAGATCCAATGAACACCGGGGAGCTGTTTTTT
TRBJ1-3	-	TRBV4-1	-	CASSQDQGASGNTIYF	TGCGCCAGCAGCCAAGATCAAGGGGCCTCTGGAAACACCATATATTTT
TRBJ2-7	-	TRBV29-1	-	CSVPSRQGGSYEQYF	TGCAGCGTTCCCTCTCGACAGGGAGGCTCCTACGAGCAGTACTTC
TRBJ2-4	-	TRBV3-1/TRBV3-2	-	CASSQDFIGGQNIQYF	TGTGCCAGCAGCCAAGATTTCATTGGTGGCCAAAACATTCAGTACTTC
TRBJ1-1	-	TRBV7-2	-	CASSLARGTTMNTEAFF	TGTGCCAGCAGCTTAGCCCGGGGGACTACTATGAACACTGAAGCTTTCTTT
TRBJ2-1	TRBD1	TRBV25-1	-	CASRAQGAYNEQFF	TGTGCCAGCAGGGCCCAGGGGGCCTACAATGAGCAGTTCTTC
TRBJ2-7	TRBD2	TRBV19	-	CASSTPSGGTYEQYF	TGTGCCAGTAGTACCCCTAGCGGAGGTACCTACGAGCAGTACTTC
TRBJ2-7	TRBD1	TRBV2	once	CASSVNRGRDEQYF	TGTGCCAGCAGCGTTAACAGGGGGCGGGACGAGCAGTACTTC
TRBJ1-1	-	TRBV10-3	-	CAMSLNRENTEAFF	TGTGCCATGTCCCTGAACCGAGAGAACACTGAAGCTTTCTTT
TRBJ2-5	TRBD2	TRBV7-8	-	CASSSGVSGIRETQYF	TGTGCCAGCAGCTCCGGGGTCAGCGGGATCCGGGAGACCCAGTACTTC
TRBJ2-1	TRBD1	TRBV11-2	-	CASSPLATGGINEQFF	TGTGCCAGCAGCCCCTTGGCGACAGGGGGGATCAATGAGCAGTTCTTC
TRBJ2-1	TRBD2	TRBV5-4	-	CASSPTALAGVGNEQFF	TGTGCCAGCAGCCCGACGGCACTAGCGGGAGTCGGGAATGAGCAGTTCTTC
TRBJ1-1	-	TRBV7-9	-	CASSPLMNTEAFF	TGTGCCAGCAGCCCACTCATGAACACTGAAGCTTTCTTT
TRBJ2-7	-	TRBV19	-	CATRQTVTTYEQYF	TGTGCCACCCGCCAGACTGTAACAACCTACGAGCAGTACTTC
TRBJ2-3	-	TRBV9	-	CASSAGTSSTDTQYF	TGTGCCAGCAGCGCCGGGACATCAAGCACAGATACGCAGTATTTT
TRBJ1-2	-	TRBV2	-	CASSETDVGYTF	TGTGCCAGCAGTGAGACAGACGTGGGCTACACCTTC
TRBJ2-3	-	TRBV19	-	CASSIRQGSTDTQYF	TGTGCCAGTAGTATCCGGCAGGGGAGCACAGATACGCAGTATTTT
TRBJ2-7	-	TRBV7-6	-	CASSLALSSYEQYF	TGTGCCAGCAGCTTAGCCCTCTCCTCCTACGAGCAGTACTTC